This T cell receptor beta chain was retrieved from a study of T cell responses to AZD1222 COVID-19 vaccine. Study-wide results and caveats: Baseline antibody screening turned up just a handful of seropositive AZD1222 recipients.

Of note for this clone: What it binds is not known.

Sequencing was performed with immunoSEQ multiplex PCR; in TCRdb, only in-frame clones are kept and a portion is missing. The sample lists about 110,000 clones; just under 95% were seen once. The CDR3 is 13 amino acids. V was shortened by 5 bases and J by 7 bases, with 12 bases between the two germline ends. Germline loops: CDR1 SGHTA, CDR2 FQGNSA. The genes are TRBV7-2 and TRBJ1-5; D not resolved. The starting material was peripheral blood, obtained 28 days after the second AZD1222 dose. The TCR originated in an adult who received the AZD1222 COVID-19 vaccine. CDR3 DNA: TGTGCCAGCAGCCTCCTGCGTGAGCAGCCCCAGCATTTT. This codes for CASSLLREQPQHF.